This T cell receptor beta chain was captured in a study of blood T cell repertoires in COVID-19. Study-level information: In each case, the material was cDNA or gDNA derived from T cells, B-cell-depleted T cells, or PBMCs.

Some clones are missing from TCRdb's copy, which holds only in-frame ones; the method was immunoSEQ multiplex PCR. The sample carries around 280,000 clones, around 85% recorded once. Participant-given clinical history determined each cohort assignment. Recovery among Cohort 3 donors was established by two negative PCRs, clearance, or symptom resolution. V lost 5 bases, J lost 6 bases, and 6 bases stayed unmatched. Germline V gene sequence: CDR1 LNHDA, CDR2 SQIVND (reference sequence). The length of the CDR3 is 14 residues. This clonotype was obtained from a woman in her 40s who had recovered from COVID-19. V usage is TRBV19 and J usage is TRBJ2-1; TRBD1 aligns across 8 bases. Material: PBMCs or T cells enriched from blood (not recorded which). The CDR3 DNA is TGTGCCAGTAGTCCCAGACAGGGGCGCAATGAGCAGTTCTTC. Amino acid sequence: CASSPRQGRNEQFF.